This T cell receptor beta chain was identified in a study of CD8 T cells in ankylosing spondylitis. CDR3 length equals 14 residues. Per the germline V gene, CDR1 is LNHNV and CDR2 is YYDKDF (reference sequence). Trimming took 3 bases from V and 2 from J, leaving 10 bases between them. Library preparation for TCR beta used quantitative 5'-RACE with molecular barcodes. TCRdb re-called the 5' RACE reads through MiXCR, storing one row per CDR3 protein. The sample lists over 450,000 distinct CDR3 sequences, approximately 11% occurring once. This clonotype was observed a handful of times. Its specificity is not known. Study-wide findings and caveats: Some of the motif variants had earlier been found in reactive arthritis patients' fluid and blood. Clones linked to disease, bearing a CD8+ phenotype, were relatively rare in peripheral blood. As reported, disease-linked clones showed significant enrichment in matched ankylosing spondylitis synovial fluid. What appeared characteristic of ankylosing spondylitis blood was a TCR beta motif of several highly homologous variants.

This clonotype was obtained from a male donor with ankylosing spondylitis. J is TRBJ2-5 and V is TRBV15, with D possibly matching TRBD2 (6 bases). The sequencing sample was made of blood, either unsorted or a sorted T cell fraction (not recorded which). CDR3: CATSSGGAQETQYF. CDR3 nucleotides: TGTGCCACCAGCAGTGGCGGGGCACAAGAGACCCAGTACTTC.